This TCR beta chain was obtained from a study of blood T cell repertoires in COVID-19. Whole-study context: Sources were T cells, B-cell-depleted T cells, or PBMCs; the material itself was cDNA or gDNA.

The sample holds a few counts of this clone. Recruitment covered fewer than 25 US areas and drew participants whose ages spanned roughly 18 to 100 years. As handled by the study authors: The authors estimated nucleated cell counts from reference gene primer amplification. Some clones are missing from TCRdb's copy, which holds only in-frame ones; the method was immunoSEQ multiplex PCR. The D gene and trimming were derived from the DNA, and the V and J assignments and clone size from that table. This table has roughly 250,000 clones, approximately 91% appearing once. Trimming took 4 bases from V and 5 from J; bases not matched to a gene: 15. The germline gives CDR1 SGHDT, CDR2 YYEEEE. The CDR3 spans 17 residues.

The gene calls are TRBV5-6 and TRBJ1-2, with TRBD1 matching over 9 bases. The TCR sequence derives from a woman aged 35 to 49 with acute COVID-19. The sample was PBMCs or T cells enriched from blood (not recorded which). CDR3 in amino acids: CASSVIRTGGAGYGYTF. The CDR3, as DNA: TGTGCCAGCAGCGTGATCAGAACAGGGGGCGCAGGGTATGGCTACACCTTC.